This T cell receptor beta chain originates from a study of T-cell memory formation after mild COVID-19. The wider study: TCR clustering was largely donor specific.

Barcoded TCR alpha and TCR beta cDNA libraries with UMIs came from 5'RACE using constant-segment primers. TCRdb reprocessed the 5' RACE reads via MiXCR and lists one record per CDR3 protein. The profile shows roughly 130,000 distinct CDR3 sequences, about 6.5% of them singletons. The V gene lost 3 bases and the J gene lost 1 base, with 15 bases spanning the gap. Germline V gene data show CDR1 as SGHRS and CDR2 as YFSETQ. The CDR3 totals 16 residues. J is TRBJ2-3 and V is TRBV5-1, with a possible D match to TRBD2 (5 bases). This clonotype originated in an adult woman who had mild COVID-19 (a few samples of this study predate the infection). Cell type and time point are not known. Source material: PBMCs or a T cell subset sorted from them (not recorded which). The CDR3 nucleotides are TGCGCCAGCAGCTCAAGGGAACTAGTCGGCACAGATACGCAGTATTTT. Protein product: CASSSRELVGTDTQYF. Full variable domain (rest looked up from reference TRBV5-1 and TRBJ2-3): KAGVTQTPRYLIKTRGQQVTLSCSPISGHRSVSWYQQTPGQGLQFLFEYFSETQRNKGNFPGRFSGRQFSNSRSEMNVSTLELGDSALYLCASSSRELVGTDTQYFGPGTRLTVL.